The text below deals with one T cell receptor beta chain. The antigen is unknown. immunoSEQ v3.0 was run at survey level. Sequencing targeted about 35,000-50,000 T-cell genomes per sample. The protocol was immunoSEQ multiplex PCR, while the TCRdb copy is restricted to in-frame clones and leaves out a portion. The sample carries over 40,000 clones, 85% to 95% recorded once. The CDR3 is 16 amino acids. Looked up from germline, CDR1 is SGHRS and CDR2 is YFSETQ. The V and J ends lost 6 bases and 1 base respectively, with 16 bases between them. This entry comes from a study of long-term antiretroviral therapy in people with HIV. The wider study: The 2015 recommendation for immediate ART came about a decade after the earliest samples.

Cryopreserved PBMC numbered roughly 0.85-11 million per sample before DNA extraction. Study conclusions and caveats: Clonotypes expanded prior to ART showed repertoire dominance at all sampled time points.

The sequence was collected from a man aged 25-40 years with HIV. The chain combines TRBV5-1 with TRBJ2-2; possible D gene TRBD1, 6 bases. The material sequenced was unsorted PBMCs, taken 9 to 9.5 years after starting antiretroviral therapy. This chain's CDR3 is CASNLLGAGNTGELFF. For the CDR3, the DNA is TGCGCCAGCAACCTCCTGGGGGCAGGGAACACCGGGGAGCTGTTTTTT. Full variable domain (remainder filled in from reference TRBV5-1 and TRBJ2-2): KAGVTQTPRYLIKTRGQQVTLSCSPISGHRSVSWYQQTPGQGLQFLFEYFSETQRNKGNFPGRFSGRQFSNSRSEMNVSTLELGDSALYLCASNLLGAGNTGELFFGEGSRLTVL.